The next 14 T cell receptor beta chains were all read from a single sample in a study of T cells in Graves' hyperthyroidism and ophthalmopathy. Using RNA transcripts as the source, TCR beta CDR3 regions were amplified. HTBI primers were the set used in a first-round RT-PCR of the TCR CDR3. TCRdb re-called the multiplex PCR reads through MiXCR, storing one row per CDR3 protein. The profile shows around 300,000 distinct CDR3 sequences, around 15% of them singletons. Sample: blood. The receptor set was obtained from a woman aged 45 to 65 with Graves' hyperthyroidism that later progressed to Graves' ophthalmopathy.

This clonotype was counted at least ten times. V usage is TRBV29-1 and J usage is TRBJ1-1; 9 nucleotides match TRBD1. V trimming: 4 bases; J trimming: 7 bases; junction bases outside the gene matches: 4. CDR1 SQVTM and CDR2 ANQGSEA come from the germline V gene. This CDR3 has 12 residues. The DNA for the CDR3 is TGCAGCGTTGCACGGGACAGGGATGAAGCTTTCTTT. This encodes CSVARDRDEAFF.

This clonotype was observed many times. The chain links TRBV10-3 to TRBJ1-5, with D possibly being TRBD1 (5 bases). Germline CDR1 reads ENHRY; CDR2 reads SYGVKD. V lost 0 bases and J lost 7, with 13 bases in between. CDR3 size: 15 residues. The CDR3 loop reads CAISESGLGEQPQHF. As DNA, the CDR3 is TGTGCCATCAGTGAGTCAGGGCTAGGGGAGCAGCCCCAGCATTTT.

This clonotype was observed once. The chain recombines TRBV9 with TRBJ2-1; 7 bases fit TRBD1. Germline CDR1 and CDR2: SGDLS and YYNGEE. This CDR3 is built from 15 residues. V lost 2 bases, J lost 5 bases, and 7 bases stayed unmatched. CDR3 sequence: CASSVTDRTDNEQFF. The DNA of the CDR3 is TGTGCCAGCAGCGTTACGGACAGGACGGACAATGAGCAGTTCTTC.

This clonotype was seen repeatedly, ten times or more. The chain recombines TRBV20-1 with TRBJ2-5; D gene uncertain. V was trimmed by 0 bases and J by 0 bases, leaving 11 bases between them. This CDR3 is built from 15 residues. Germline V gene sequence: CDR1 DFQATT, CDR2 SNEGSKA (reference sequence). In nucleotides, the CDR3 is TGCAGTGCTAGAGACCACGACTGGTACCAAGAGACCCAGTACTTC. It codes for CSARDHDWYQETQYF.

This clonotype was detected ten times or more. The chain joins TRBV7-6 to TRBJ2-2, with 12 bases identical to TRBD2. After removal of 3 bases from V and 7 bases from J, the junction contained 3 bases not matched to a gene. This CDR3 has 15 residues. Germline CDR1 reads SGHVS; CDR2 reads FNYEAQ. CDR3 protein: CASSLTSGSGGELFF. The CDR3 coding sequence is TGTGCCAGCAGCTTGACTAGCGGGAGCGGCGGGGAGCTGTTTTTT.

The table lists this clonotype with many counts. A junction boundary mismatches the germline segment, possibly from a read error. CDR3 residues: CASSFGLVNEQFF. CDR3 bases: TGTGCTAGCAGCTTCGGACTAGTCAATGAGCAGTTCTTC. The chain has TRBV7-7 and TRBJ2-1; 7 positions match TRBD2. Germline lookup yields CDR1 SSHAT and CDR2 FNYEAQ (reference sequence). The CDR3 loop spans 13 amino acids.

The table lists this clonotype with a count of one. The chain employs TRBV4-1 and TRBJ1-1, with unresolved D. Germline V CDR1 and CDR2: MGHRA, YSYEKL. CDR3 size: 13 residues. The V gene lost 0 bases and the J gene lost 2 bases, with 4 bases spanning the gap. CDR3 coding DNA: TGCGCCAGCAGCCAAGAGCACAACACTGAAGCTTTCTTT. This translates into CASSQEHNTEAFF.

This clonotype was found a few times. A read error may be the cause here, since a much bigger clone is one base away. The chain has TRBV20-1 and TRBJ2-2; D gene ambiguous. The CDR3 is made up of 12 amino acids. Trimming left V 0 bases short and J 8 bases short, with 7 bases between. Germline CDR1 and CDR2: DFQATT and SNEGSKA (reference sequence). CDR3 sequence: CSARDGMGELFF. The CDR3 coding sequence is TGCAGTGCTAGAGATGGGATGGGGGAGCTGTTTTTT.

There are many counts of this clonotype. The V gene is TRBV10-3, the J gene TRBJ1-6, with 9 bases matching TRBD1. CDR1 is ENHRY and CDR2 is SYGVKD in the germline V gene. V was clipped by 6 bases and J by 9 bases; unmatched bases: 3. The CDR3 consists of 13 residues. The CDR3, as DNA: TGTGCCATCAGGGGGACAGGGCCTTCACCCCTCCACTTT. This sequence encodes CAIRGTGPSPLHF.

This chain's CDR3 is CATSGRDRGTDTQYF. The CDR3 bases are TGTGCCACCAGTGGCCGGGACAGGGGCACAGATACGCAGTATTTT. The V and J genes are TRBV24-1 and TRBJ2-3; 9 bases line up with TRBD1. Germline V gene lookup returns CDR1 KGHDR and CDR2 SFDVKD. Trimming removed 5 bases from V and 1 base from J; junction bases left unmatched: 3. This CDR3 has 15 residues.

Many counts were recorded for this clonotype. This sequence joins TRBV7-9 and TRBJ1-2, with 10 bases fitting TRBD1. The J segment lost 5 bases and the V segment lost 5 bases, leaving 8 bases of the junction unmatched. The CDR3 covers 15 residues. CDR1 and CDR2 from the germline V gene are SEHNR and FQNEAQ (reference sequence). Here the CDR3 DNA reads TGTGCCAGCAGCCCGACTGGACAGGGGGAATATGGCTACACCTTC. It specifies CASSPTGQGEYGYTF.

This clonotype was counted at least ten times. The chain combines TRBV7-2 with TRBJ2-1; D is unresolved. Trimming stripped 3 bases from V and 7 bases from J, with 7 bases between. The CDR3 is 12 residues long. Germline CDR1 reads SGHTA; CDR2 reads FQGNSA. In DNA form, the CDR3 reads TGTGCCAGCAGCTTTTCGCGGAATGAGCAGTTCTTC. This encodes CASSFSRNEQFF.

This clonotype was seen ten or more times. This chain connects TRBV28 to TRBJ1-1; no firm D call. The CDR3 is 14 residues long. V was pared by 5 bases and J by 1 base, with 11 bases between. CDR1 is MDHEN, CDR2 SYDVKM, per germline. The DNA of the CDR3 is TGTGCCAGCAGTCTGACTTACGGGAACACTGAAGCTTTCTTT. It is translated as CASSLTYGNTEAFF.

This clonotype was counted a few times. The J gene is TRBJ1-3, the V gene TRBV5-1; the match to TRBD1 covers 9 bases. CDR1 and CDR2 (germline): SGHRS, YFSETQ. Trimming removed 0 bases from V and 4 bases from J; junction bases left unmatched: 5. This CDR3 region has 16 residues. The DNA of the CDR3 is TGCGCCAGCAGCTTGGCCCCGACAGGGGGAGGAAACACCATATATTTT. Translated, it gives CASSLAPTGGGNTIYF. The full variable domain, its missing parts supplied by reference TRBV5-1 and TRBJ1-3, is KAGVTQTPRYLIKTRGQQVTLSCSPISGHRSVSWYQQTPGQGLQFLFEYFSETQRNKGNFPGRFSGRQFSNSRSEMNVSTLELGDSALYLCASSLAPTGGGNTIYFGEGSWLTVV.